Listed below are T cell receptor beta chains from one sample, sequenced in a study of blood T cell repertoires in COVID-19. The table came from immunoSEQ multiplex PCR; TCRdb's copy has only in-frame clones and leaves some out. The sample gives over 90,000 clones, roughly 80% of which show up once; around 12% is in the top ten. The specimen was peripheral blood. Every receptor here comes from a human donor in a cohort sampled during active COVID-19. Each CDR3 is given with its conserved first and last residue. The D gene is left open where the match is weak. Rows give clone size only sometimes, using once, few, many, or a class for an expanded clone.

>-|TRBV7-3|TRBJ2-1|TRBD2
TGTGCCAGCAGCTTAACCGGGACTAGCGGAGTTAACGAGCAGTTCTTC
CASSLTGTSGVNEQFF
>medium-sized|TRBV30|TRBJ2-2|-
TGTGCCTGGAGTTTATCATCTACCCTCTCCGGGGAGCTGTTTTTT
CAWSLSSTLSGELFF
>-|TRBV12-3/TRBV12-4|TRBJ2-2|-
TGTGCCAGCAGCCATTTGAACACCGGGGAGCTGTTTTTT
CASSHLNTGELFF
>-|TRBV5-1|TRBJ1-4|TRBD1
TGCGCCAGCAGCCAACAGGGGGCGGGGGAAAAACTGTTTTTT
CASSQQGAGEKLFF
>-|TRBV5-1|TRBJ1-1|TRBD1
TGCGCCAGCAGCTTGTCGGGACAGGGGAATGAAGCTTTCTTT
CASSLSGQGNEAFF
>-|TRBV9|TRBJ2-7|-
TGTGCCAGCAGCGTAGGAGGTGGGGGCCCCTACGAGCAGTACTTC
CASSVGGGGPYEQYF
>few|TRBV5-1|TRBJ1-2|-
TGCGCCAGCAGCCCAACCCCAGGGTATGGCTACACCTTC
CASSPTPGYGYTF
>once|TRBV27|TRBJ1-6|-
TGTGCCAGCAGGGACATCTCCTATAATTCACCCCTCCACTTT
CASRDISYNSPLHF
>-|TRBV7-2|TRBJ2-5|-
TGTGCCAGCAGCTCCCAAGGGGCTACCCAAGAGACCCAGTACTTC
CASSSQGATQETQYF
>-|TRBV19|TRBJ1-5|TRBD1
TGTGCCAGTACCGGGACAGGGGGAAGGGGCAATCAGCCCCAGCATTTT
CASTGTGGRGNQPQHF
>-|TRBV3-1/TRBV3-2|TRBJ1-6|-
TGTGCCAGCAGCCCTGGACAGAATTCACCCCTCCACTTT
CASSPGQNSPLHF
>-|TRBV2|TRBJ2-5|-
TGTGCCAGCAAAGAACTGGCGGGAAATCAAGAGACCCAGTACTTC
CASKELAGNQETQYF
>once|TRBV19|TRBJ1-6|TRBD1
TGTGCCACCGGACAGGGGGTGGAAAGGTCACCCCTCCACTTT
CATGQGVERSPLHF
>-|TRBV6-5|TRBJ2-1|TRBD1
TGTGCCAGCTCCCAGGGGGCTGAGCAGTTCTTC
CASSQGAEQFF
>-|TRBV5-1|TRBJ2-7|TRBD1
TGCGCCAGCAGAGCTTGGACAGGATCCGCGCACGACGAGCAGTACTTC
CASRAWTGSAHDEQYF
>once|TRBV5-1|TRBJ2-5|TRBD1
TGCGCCAGCAGCTTGGTAGGGGGCTTAGAGACCCAGTACTTC
CASSLVGGLETQYF
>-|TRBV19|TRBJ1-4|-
TGTGCCAGATCAGGGGCTAATGAAAAACTGTTTTTT
CARSGANEKLFF
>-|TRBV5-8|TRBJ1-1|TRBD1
TGTGCCAGCAGCTCCGGACAGGGGCCAAACACTGAAGCTTTCTTT
CASSSGQGPNTEAFF
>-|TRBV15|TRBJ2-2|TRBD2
TGTGCCACCAGCAGAGTGCGGGGGAAAACCGGGGAGCTGTTTTTT
CATSRVRGKTGELFF
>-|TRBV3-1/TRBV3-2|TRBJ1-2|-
TGTGCCAGCAGCCAAGCTAGGTCCCTCCCCAGCCGTGGCTACACCTTC
CASSQARSLPSRGYTF
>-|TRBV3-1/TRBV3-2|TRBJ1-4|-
TGTGCCAGCAGCCAAGTAGGGGGTAGCCCTAATGAAAAACTGTTTTTT
CASSQVGGSPNEKLFF
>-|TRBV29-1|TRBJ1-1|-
TGCAGCGCCTCGGGAGGGAACACTGAAGCTTTCTTT
CSASGGNTEAFF
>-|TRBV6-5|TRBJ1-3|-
TGTGCCAGCAGAGCCACAGGGATCTCTGGAAACACCATATATTTT
CASRATGISGNTIYF
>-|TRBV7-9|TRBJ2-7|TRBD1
TGTGCCAGCAGCTTAGGGACAGGCTCCTACGAGCAGTACTTC
CASSLGTGSYEQYF
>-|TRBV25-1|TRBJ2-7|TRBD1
TGTGCCAGCGCCGGGACAGGGAGGGGCGAGCAGTACTTC
CASAGTGRGEQYF
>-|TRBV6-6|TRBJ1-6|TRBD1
TGTGCCAGCAAACGACAGGGGGATTCACCCCTCCACTTT
CASKRQGDSPLHF
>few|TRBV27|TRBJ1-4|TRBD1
TGTGCCAGCAGCCGTGGACAGGCTGCAACTAATGAAAAACTGTTTTTT
CASSRGQAATNEKLFF
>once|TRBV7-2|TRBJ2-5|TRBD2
TGTGCCAGCAGCTTAGGACCGACTAGCGGGGGCCCTAGGTCCCAGTACTTC
CASSLGPTSGGPRSQYF
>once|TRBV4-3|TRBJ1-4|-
TGCGCCAGCAGCCAAGATCGCTCTCGAGGGCTGTTTTTT
CASSQDRSRGLFF
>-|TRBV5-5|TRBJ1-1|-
TGTGCCAGTTTCTCTGGGCCGGGGTACACTGAAGCTTTCTTT
CASFSGPGYTEAFF
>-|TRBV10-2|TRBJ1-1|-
TGCGCCAGCAAGTGGCAGAGGACTGAAGCTTTCTTT
CASKWQRTEAFF
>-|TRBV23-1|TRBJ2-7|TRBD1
TGCGCCAGGGGGACAGGTCCTTTATACGAGCAGTACTTC
CARGTGPLYEQYF
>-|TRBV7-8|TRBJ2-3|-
TGTGCCAGCAGCTTAGGGGGCCTTCTTGCCGGTACGCAGTATTTT
CASSLGGLLAGTQYF
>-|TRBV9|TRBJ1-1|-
TGTGCCAGCAGCGTAGATCCGGGGATGAACACTGAAGCTTTCTTT
CASSVDPGMNTEAFF
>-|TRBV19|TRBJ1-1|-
TGTGCCAGTAGAGTTATCGGTCTAGGTGAAGCTTTCTTT
CASRVIGLGEAFF
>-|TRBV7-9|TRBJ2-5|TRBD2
TGTGCCAGCAGCCGAGGCGGGGGGGCCTTGGAGACCCAGTACTTC
CASSRGGGALETQYF
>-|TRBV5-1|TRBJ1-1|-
TGCGCCAGCAGCTTGAAGGGACACAAAGACACTGAAGCTTTCTTT
CASSLKGHKDTEAFF
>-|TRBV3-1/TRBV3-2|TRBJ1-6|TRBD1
TGTGCCAGCACCACGAGGACAGGGACCCATAATTCACCCCTCCACTTT
CASTTRTGTHNSPLHF
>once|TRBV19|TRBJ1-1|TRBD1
TGTGCCAGTAGTATAGTGGCAGGGGGCACTGAAGCTTTCTTT
CASSIVAGGTEAFF